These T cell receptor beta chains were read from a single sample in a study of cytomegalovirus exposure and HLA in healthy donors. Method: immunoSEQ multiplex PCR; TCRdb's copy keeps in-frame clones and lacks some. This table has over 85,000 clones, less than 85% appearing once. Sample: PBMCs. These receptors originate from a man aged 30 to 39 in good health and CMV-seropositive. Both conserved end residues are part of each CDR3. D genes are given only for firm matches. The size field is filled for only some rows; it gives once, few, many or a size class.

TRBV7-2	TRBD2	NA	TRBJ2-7	CASSLPGGAYEQYF	TGTGCCAGCAGCTTACCCGGGGGGGCCTACGAGCAGTACTTC
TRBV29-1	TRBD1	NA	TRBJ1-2	CSVGQGLNYGYTF	TGCAGCGTTGGACAGGGTCTTAACTATGGCTACACCTTC
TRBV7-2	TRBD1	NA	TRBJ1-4	CASSLEGQGAGKLFF	TGTGCCAGCAGCTTAGAGGGACAGGGGGCGGGAAAACTGTTTTTT
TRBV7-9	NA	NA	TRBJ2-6	CASSIILKGHFSGANVLTF	TGTGCCAGCAGCATCATCCTTAAGGGACACTTCTCTGGGGCCAACGTCCTGACTTTC
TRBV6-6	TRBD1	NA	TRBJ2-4	CASSTDRGWGNIQYF	TGTGCCAGCAGTACTGACAGGGGGTGGGGAAACATTCAGTACTTC
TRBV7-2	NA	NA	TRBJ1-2	CASSSRGGDVDGYTF	TGTGCCAGCAGCTCCCGAGGGGGGGATGTCGATGGCTACACCTTC
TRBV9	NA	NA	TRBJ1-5	CASSVEGENQPQHF	TGTGCCAGCAGCGTAGAGGGGGAAAATCAGCCCCAGCATTTT
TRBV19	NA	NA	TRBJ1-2	CASSDTGYGYTF	TGTGCCAGTAGCGACACTGGGTATGGCTACACCTTC
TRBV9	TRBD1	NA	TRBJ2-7	CASSVGDRGREQYF	TGTGCCAGCAGCGTAGGGGACAGGGGGCGCGAGCAGTACTTC
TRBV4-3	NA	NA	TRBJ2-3	CASSQASGSGADTQYF	TGCGCCAGCAGCCAAGCTTCAGGGTCCGGCGCAGATACGCAGTATTTT
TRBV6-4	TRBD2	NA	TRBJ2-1	CASSAWGGNEQFF	TGTGCCAGCAGCGCGTGGGGGGGGAATGAGCAGTTCTTC
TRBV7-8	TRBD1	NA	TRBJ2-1	CASSFPGTGESYNEQFF	TGTGCCAGCAGCTTCCCAGGGACAGGGGAATCCTACAATGAGCAGTTCTTC
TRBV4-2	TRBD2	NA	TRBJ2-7	CASSQGLLAGASYEQYF	TGTGCCAGCAGCCAAGGATTACTAGCGGGGGCCTCCTACGAGCAGTACTTC
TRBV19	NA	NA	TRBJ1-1	CASSMAHGTPTLGTEAFF	TGTGCCAGTAGTATGGCCCACGGGACACCTACTCTGGGCACTGAAGCTTTCTTT
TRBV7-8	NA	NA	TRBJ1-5	CASSLEGGRNQPQHF	TGTGCCAGCAGCTTAGAGGGAGGGCGCAATCAGCCCCAGCATTTT
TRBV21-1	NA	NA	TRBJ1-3	CASSFRDPQASGNTIYF	TGTGCCAGCAGCTTTCGAGATCCCCAAGCCTCTGGAAACACCATATATTTT
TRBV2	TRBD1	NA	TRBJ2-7	CASSVGTGASYEQYF	TGTGCCAGCAGTGTAGGAACAGGGGCCTCCTACGAGCAGTACTTC
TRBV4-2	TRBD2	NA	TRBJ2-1	CASSHEPSGGEGREQFF	TGTGCCAGCAGCCATGAACCTAGCGGGGGGGAAGGTCGTGAGCAGTTCTTC
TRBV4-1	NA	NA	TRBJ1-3	CASSHQDRISGNTIYF	TGCGCCAGCAGCCATCAAGACAGGATCTCTGGAAACACCATATATTTT
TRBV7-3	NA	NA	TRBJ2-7	CASSLDGSYEQYF	TGTGCCAGCAGCTTAGACGGGTCCTACGAGCAGTACTTC
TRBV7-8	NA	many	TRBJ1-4	CASSLIRGELFF	TGTGCCAGCAGCTTAATTCGGGGAGAACTGTTTTTT
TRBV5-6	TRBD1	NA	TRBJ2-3	CASSRDDREFTDTQYF	TGTGCCAGCAGCCGCGATGACAGGGAATTTACAGATACGCAGTATTTT
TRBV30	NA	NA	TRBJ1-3	CAWSPGAGNTIYF	TGTGCCTGGAGTCCGGGGGCTGGAAACACCATATATTTT
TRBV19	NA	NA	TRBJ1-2	CTRGGVWIGYTF	TGTACAAGAGGGGGAGTCTGGATTGGCTACACCTTC
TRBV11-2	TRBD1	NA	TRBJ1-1	CASILIDRGRNTEAFF	TGTGCCAGCATACTCATCGACAGGGGGAGGAACACTGAAGCTTTCTTT
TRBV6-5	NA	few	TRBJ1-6	CASSYERTLNSPLHF	TGTGCCAGCAGTTACGAGAGGACACTGAATTCACCCCTCCACTTT
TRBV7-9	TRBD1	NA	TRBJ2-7	CASSQGQGWQYF	TGTGCCAGCAGCCAAGGACAGGGATGGCAGTACTTC
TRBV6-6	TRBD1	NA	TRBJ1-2	CAGGQGDYGYTF	TGTGCCGGTGGACAGGGGGACTATGGCTACACCTTC
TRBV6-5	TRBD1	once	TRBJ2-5	CASRAGTGSDEQYF	TGTGCCAGCAGAGCCGGGACAGGGAGTGATGAGCAGTACTTC
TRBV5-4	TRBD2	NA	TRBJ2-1	CASSLGTSGSNEQFF	TGTGCCAGCAGCCTCGGGACTAGCGGTTCAAATGAGCAGTTCTTC
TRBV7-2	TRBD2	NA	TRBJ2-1	CASSPFSGGAIYSYNEQFF	TGTGCCAGCAGCCCTTTTAGCGGGGGGGCCATCTACTCCTACAATGAGCAGTTCTTC
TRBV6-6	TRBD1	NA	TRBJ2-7	CASSRDRPYEQYF	TGTGCCAGCAGCCGGGACAGACCCTACGAGCAGTACTTC
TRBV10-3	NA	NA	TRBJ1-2	CASPTRDSNYGYTF	TGTGCCAGCCCGACCAGGGACTCAAACTATGGCTACACCTTC
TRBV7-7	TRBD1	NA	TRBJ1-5	CASSLTDREGNQPQHF	TGTGCCAGCAGCTTAACGGACAGGGAAGGCAATCAGCCCCAGCATTTT
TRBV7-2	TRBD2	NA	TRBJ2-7	CASSSRTSGASYEQYF	TGTGCCAGCAGCTCCCGGACTAGCGGGGCCTCCTACGAGCAGTACTTC
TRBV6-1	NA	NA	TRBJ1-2	CASSEHSNYGYTF	TGTGCCAGCAGCGAACACTCAAACTATGGCTACACCTTC